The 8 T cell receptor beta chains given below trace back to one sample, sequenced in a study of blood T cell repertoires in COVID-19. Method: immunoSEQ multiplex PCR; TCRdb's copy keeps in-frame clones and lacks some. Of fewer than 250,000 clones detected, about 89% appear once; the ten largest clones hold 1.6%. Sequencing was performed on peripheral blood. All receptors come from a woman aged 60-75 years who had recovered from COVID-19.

CDR3 loop: CASSRTGVATNEKLFF. CDR3 DNA sequence: TGTGCCAGTAGTAGGACAGGAGTTGCAACTAATGAAAAACTGTTTTTT. V usage is TRBV19 and J usage is TRBJ1-4; TRBD1 matches 7 bases. The CDR3 extends over 16 amino acids. Per the germline V gene, CDR1 is LNHDA and CDR2 is SQIVND (reference sequence). V was clipped by 4 bases and J by 0 bases; unmatched bases: 5.

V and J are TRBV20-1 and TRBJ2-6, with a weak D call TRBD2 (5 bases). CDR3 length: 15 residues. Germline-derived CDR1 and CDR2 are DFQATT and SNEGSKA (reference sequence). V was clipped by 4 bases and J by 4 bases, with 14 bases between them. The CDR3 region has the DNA TGCAGTGCTATTGAGGGAGCAAGGGGGGCCAACGTCCTGACTTTC. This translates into CSAIEGARGANVLTF.

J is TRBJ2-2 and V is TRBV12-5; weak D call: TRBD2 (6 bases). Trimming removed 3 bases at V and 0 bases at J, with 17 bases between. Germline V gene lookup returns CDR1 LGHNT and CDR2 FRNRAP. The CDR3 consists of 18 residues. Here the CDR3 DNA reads TGTGCTAGTGGTTTCGCAGTTTCTAGCGACACGAACACCGGGGAGCTGTTTTTT. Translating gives CASGFAVSSDTNTGELFF.

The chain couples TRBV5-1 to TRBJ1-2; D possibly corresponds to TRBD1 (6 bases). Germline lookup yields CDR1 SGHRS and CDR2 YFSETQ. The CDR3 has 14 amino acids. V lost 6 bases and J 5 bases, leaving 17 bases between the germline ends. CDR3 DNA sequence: TGCGCCAGCACAATCCCGGGACAAGTTTATGGCTACACCTTC. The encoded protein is CASTIPGQVYGYTF.

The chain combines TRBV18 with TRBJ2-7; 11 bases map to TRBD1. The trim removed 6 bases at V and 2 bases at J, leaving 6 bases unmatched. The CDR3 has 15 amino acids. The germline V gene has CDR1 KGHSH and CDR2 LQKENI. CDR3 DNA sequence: TGTGCCAGCTCTCACCGGGACAGGGGGACCTACGAGCAGTACTTC. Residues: CASSHRDRGTYEQYF.

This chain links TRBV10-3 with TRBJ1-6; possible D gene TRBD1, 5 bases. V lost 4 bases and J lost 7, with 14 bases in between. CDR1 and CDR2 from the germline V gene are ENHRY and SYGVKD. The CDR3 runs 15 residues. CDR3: CAISGPRQTNSPLHF. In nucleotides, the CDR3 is TGTGCCATCAGTGGCCCTAGACAGACCAATTCACCCCTCCACTTT.

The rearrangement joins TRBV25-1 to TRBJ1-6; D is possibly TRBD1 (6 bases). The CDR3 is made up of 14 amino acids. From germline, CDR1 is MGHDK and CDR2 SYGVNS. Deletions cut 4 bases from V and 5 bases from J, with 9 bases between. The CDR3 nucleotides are TGTGCCAGCAGTGGGGGACAAAATAATTCACCCCTCCACTTT. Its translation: CASSGGQNNSPLHF.

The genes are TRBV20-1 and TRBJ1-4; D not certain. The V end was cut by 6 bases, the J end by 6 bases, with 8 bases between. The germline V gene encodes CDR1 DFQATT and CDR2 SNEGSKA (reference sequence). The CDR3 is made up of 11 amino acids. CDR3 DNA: TGCAGTGCCACGCGGGATGAAAAACTGTTTTTT. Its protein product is CSATRDEKLFF.